Reported below is one T cell receptor beta chain. The CDR3 runs to 13 residues. The germline CDR1 and CDR2 sequences are SGHKS and YYEKEE (reference sequence). V lost 0 bases and J 7 bases, leaving 10 bases between the germline ends. Source study methods: From reference gene primer amplification, estimates of nucleated cell counts were derived. Produced via immunoSEQ multiplex PCR; TCRdb's table is partial and in-frame only. D and trimming were read from the DNA, whereas the V and J calls and clone size are those reported in that table. This table holds hundreds of thousands of clones, 83% found once. This entry is derived from a study of blood T cell repertoires in COVID-19. For the study at large: Acute and convalescent COVID-19 specimens originated in the United States, Italy and Spain. PBMCs, B-cell-depleted T cells, or T cells were the source of the cDNA or gDNA that made up the material.

Material for sequencing was peripheral blood. The chain is built from TRBV5-5 and TRBJ1-1; TRBD1 might be the D (5 bases). This clonotype originated in a woman aged 45-65 years who had recovered from COVID-19. This chain's CDR3 is CASSLVGEVEAFF. CDR3 DNA sequence: TGTGCCAGCAGCTTGGTGGGGGAGGTTGAAGCTTTCTTT.